This T cell receptor beta chain was retrieved from a study of T cells in Graves' hyperthyroidism and ophthalmopathy. Whole-study findings and limits: Ophthalmopathy prediction by the model preceded onset by a median approximately 6.9 months.

Hyperthyroidism of Graves' type that showed no ophthalmopathy progression within 18 months was stable. Every diagnosis used clinical symptoms, serum thyroxine and TRAb, thyroid ultrasound and orbital computed tomography. Amplification yielded TCR beta CDR3 regions, with RNA transcripts as the source. HTBI primers drove first-round RT-PCR of the TCR CDR3. One entry per CDR3 protein, called by TCRdb with MiXCR from the multiplex PCR reads. The sample has around 280,000 distinct CDR3 sequences, about 13% seen once. This clonotype was detected many times. Its antigen is as yet unknown. Germline V gene data show CDR1 as SGHRS and CDR2 as YFSETQ. Trimming pared 3 bases from V and 4 bases from J, leaving 17 bases between. The CDR3 has 16 residues.

The TCR comes from a woman between 40 and 50 years old with Graves' hyperthyroidism. The sequenced material came from blood. The chain joins TRBV5-1 to TRBJ2-1; either TRBD1 or TRBD2 may supply D (7 bases each). CDR3 nucleotide sequence: TGCGCCAGCAGCTGGGGAGACAGGGACTATTACAATGAGCAGTTCTTC. Protein product: CASSWGDRDYYNEQFF.